Listed below are T cell receptor beta chains from one sample, sequenced in a study of T cells in Graves' hyperthyroidism and ophthalmopathy. One entry per CDR3 protein, called by TCRdb with MiXCR from the multiplex PCR reads. The sample records around 530,000 distinct CDR3 sequences, 15% to 20% being singletons. The sample comprised blood. These receptors were collected from a woman younger than 35 with Graves' ophthalmopathy. The CDR3 runs from the conserved cysteine through the conserved F or W. The order of the fields is V gene, J gene, clone size, CDR3 protein. Where a row states a size, it is once, few, many or the class of an expanded clone; other rows omit it.

>TRBV5-1|TRBJ1-2|few
CASSLGGAGHGYTF
>TRBV27|TRBJ2-7|many
CASSTSPISYEQYF
>TRBV28|TRBJ1-1|many
CASRDPFMNTEAFF
>TRBV20-1|TRBJ1-2|few
CSARDGGRASYGYTF
>TRBV29-1|TRBJ2-1|many
CSVEQGADEQFF
>TRBV28|TRBJ2-4|many
CASSLTAKNIQYF
>TRBV11-3|TRBJ2-1|NA
CASSQGGGASGRNEQFF
>TRBV7-3|TRBJ1-5|many
CASSPTGENQPQHF
>TRBV6-5|TRBJ2-2|NA
CASSYAQGVDTGELFF
>TRBV20-1|TRBJ2-1|NA
CSVWDRVYNEQFF
>TRBV4-3|TRBJ2-3|few
CASSQDSDRDLADTQYF
>TRBV30|TRBJ1-5|many
CAWSVQGAQPQHF
>TRBV7-9|TRBJ1-5|few
CASSLGAVEPQHF
>TRBV29-1|TRBJ2-2|many
CSVPGQGRYTGELFF
>TRBV12-3/TRBV12-4|TRBJ2-5|many
CASSPLAGGTETQYF
>TRBV28|TRBJ2-2|many
CASKYSENTGELFF
>TRBV18|TRBJ2-3|many
CASSPEAGGQADTQYF
>TRBV6-2/TRBV6-3|TRBJ2-7|many
CASSPGTPYEQYF
>TRBV30|TRBJ1-1|NA
CAWGPGGTEAFF
>TRBV7-9|TRBJ2-1|many
CASTKLGLAVGEQFF
>TRBV7-2|TRBJ2-1|many
CASSASRVNEQFF
>TRBV2|TRBJ2-3|few
CASSDEQDTDTQYF
>TRBV18|TRBJ2-7|many
CASSPKDRAYEQYF
>TRBV29-1|TRBJ2-2|few
CSVGLAERNTGELFF
>TRBV5-5|TRBJ2-5|many
CASSPDLGQAQETQYF
>TRBV29-1|TRBJ2-1|NA
CSGTPPGVSYNEQFF
>TRBV6-2/TRBV6-3|TRBJ2-3|NA
CASSYSSFFLTDTQYF
>TRBV18|TRBJ2-6|few
CASSPSGTGLTGANVLTF
>TRBV7-9|TRBJ2-1|many
CASGSVRNEQFF
>TRBV2|TRBJ1-1|many
CASSGLGTASIMNTEAFF
>TRBV27|TRBJ2-7|many
CASRTGSPYEQYF
>TRBV19|TRBJ1-1|few
CASSIDWGTEAFF
>TRBV20-1|TRBJ2-1|many
CSATSHYNEQFF
>TRBV2|TRBJ1-6|many
CASSDKGMFSYNSPLHF
>TRBV6-1|TRBJ1-1|many
CASGQGARTEAFF
>TRBV29-1|TRBJ2-3|NA
CSAKTSGRVTDTQYF
>TRBV20-1|TRBJ1-2|NA
CSASVGVSYGYTF
>TRBV30|TRBJ1-1|many
CAWSTGGTEAFF
>TRBV28|TRBJ2-6|many
CASSARGRGIGHSGANVLTF
>TRBV6-2/TRBV6-3|TRBJ2-7|NA
CVSSYARQGIREQYF
>TRBV5-1|TRBJ2-3|NA
CASSLAAGIVSDTQYF
>TRBV28|TRBJ2-7|many
CASSQPGRYSVEQYF
>TRBV11-2|TRBJ1-1|many
CASSSLQWGSGLDTEAFF
>TRBV28|TRBJ2-1|many
CASSDPLAGGPFNEQFF
>TRBV19|TRBJ1-1|NA
CASRIGSGLDAFF
>TRBV28|TRBJ1-2|few
CASLGQGSNYGYTF